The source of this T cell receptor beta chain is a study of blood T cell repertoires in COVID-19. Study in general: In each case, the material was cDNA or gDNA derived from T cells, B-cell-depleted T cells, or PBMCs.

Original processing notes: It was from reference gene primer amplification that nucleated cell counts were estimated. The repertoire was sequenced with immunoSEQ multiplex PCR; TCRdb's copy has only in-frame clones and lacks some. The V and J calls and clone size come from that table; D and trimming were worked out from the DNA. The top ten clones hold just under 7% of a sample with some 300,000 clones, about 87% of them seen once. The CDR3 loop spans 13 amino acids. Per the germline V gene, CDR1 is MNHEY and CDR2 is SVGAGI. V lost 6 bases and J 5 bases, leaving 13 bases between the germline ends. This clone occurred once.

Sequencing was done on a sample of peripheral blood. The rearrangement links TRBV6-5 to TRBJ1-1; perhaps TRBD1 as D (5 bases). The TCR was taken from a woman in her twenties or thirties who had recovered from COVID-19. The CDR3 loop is CASRPQGWTEAFF. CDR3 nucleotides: TGTGCCAGCAGACCCCAGGGCTGGACTGAAGCTTTCTTT.